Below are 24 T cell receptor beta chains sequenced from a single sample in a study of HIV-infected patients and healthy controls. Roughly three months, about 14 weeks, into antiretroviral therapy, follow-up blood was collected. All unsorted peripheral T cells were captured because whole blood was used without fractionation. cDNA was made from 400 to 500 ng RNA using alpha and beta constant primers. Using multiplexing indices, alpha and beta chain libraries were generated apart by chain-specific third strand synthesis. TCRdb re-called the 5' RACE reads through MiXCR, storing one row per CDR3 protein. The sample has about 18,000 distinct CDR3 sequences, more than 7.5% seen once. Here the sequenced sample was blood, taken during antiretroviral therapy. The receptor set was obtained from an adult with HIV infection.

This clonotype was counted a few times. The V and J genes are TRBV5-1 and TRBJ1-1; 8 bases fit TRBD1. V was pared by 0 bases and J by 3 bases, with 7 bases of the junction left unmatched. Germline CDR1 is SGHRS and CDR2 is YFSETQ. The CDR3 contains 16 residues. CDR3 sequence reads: CASSLALQGVDTEAFF. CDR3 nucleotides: TGCGCCAGCAGCTTGGCCCTACAGGGGGTCGACACTGAAGCTTTCTTT.

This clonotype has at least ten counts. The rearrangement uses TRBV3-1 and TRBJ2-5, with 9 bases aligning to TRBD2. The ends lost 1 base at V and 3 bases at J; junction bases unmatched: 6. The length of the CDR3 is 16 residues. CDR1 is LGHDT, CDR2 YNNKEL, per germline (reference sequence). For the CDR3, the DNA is TGTGCCAGCAGCCAAGGCCTAGCGGGGAGGGAAGAGACCCAGTACTTC. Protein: CASSQGLAGREETQYF.

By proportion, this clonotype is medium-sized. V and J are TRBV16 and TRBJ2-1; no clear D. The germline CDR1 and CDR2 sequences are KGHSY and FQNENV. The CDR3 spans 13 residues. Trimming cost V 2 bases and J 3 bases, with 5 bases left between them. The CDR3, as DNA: TGTGCCAGCAGCCAAACTGGCTACAATGAGCAGTTCTTC. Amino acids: CASSQTGYNEQFF.

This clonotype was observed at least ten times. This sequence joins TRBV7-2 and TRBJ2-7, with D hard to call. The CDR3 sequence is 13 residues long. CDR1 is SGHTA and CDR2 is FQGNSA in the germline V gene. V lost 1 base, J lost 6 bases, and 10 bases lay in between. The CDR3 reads CASSLGRTTEQYF. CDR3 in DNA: TGTGCCAGCAGCTTAGGTCGGACGACCGAGCAGTACTTC. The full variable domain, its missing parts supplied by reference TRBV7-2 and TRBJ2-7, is GAGVSQSPSNKVTEKGKDVELRCDPISGHTALYWYRQSLGQGLEFLIYFQGNSAPDKSGLPSDRFSAERTGGSVSTLTIQRTQQEDSAVYLCASSLGRTTEQYFGPGTRLTVT.

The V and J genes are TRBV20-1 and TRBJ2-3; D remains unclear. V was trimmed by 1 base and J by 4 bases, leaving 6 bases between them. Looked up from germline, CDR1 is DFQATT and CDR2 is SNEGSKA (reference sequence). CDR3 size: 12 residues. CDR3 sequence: CSARGQSDTQYF. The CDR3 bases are TGCAGTGCTAGAGGGCAGTCAGATACGCAGTATTTT.

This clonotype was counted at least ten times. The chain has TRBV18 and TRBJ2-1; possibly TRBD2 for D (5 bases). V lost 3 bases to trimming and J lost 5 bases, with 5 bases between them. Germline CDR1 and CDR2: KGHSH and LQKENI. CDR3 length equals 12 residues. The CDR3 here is CASSPRDNEQFF. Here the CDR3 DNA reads TGTGCCAGCTCACCGAGGGACAATGAGCAGTTCTTC. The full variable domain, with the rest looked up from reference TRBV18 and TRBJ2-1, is NAGVMQNPRHLVRRRGQEARLRCSPMKGHSHVYWYRQLPEEGLKFMVYLQKENIIDESGMPKERFSAEFPKEGPSILRIQQVVRGDSAAYFCASSPRDNEQFFGPGTRLTVL.

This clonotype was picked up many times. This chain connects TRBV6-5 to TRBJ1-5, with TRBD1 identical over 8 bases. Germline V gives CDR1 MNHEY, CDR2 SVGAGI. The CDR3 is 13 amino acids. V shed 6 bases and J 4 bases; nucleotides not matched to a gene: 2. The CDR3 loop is CASSGTGNQPQHF. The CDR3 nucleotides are TGTGCCAGCAGCGGGACAGGTAATCAGCCCCAGCATTTT.

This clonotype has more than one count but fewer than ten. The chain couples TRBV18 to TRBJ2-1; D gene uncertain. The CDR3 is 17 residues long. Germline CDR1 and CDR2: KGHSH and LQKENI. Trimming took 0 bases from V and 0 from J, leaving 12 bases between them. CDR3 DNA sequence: TGTGCCAGCTCACCACCGTGGAGCGAGAGCTCCTACAATGAGCAGTTCTTC. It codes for CASSPPWSESSYNEQFF.

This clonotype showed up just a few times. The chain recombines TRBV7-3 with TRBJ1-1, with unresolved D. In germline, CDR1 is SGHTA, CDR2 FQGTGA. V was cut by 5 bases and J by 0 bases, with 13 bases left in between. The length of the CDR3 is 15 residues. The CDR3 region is CASSPRGGMNTEAFF. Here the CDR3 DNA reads TGTGCCAGCAGCCCGCGAGGTGGAATGAACACTGAAGCTTTCTTT.

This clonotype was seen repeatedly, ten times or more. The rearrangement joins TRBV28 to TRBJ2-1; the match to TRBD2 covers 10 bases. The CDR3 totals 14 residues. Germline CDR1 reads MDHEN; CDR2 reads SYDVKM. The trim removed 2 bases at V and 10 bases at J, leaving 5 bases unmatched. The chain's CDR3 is CASSLGLAALEQFF. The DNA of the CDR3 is TGTGCCAGCAGTTTAGGACTAGCGGCCCTAGAGCAGTTCTTC. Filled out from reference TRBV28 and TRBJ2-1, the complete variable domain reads DVKVTQSSRYLVKRTGEKVFLECVQDMDHENMFWYRQDPGLGLRLIYFSYDVKMKEKGDIPEGYSVSREKKERFSLILESASTNQTSMYLCASSLGLAALEQFFGPGTRLTVL.

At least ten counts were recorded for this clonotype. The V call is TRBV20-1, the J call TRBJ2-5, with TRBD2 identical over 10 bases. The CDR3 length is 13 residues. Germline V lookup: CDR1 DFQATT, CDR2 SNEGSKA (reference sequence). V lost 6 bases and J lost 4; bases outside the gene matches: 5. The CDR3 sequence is CSAGRLAGETQYF. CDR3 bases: TGCAGTGCAGGGAGACTAGCGGGAGAGACCCAGTACTTC.

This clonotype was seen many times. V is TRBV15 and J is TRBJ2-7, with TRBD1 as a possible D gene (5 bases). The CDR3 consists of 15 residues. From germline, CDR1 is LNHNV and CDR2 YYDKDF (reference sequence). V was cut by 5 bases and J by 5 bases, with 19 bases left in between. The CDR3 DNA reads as TGTGCCACCAGCCTTACCAGGACACCCACGGACGAGCAGTACTTC. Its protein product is CATSLTRTPTDEQYF.

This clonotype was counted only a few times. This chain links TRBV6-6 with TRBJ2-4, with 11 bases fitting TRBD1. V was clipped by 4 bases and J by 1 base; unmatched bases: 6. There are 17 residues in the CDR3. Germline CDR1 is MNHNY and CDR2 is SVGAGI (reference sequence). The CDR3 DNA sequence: TGTGCCAGCAGTTCTCAAGGACAGGGGGCGGCCAAAAACATTCAGTACTTC. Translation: CASSSQGQGAAKNIQYF.

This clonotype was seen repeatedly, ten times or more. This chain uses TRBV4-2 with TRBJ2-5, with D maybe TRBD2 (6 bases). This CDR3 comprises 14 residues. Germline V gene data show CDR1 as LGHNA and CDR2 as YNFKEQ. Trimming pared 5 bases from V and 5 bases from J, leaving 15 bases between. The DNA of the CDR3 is TGTGCCAGCAGCGGAATGGCGGGGAGGGAGACCCAGTACTTC. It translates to CASSGMAGRETQYF.

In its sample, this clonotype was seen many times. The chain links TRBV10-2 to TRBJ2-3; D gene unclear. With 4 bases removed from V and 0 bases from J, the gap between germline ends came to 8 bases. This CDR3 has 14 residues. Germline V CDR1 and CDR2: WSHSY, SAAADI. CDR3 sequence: CASSALPSTDTQYF. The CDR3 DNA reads TGCGCCAGCAGTGCACTCCCGAGCACAGATACGCAGTATTTT.

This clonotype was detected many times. CDR3: CASSPVGANVLTF. The CDR3 DNA follows: TGTGCCAGCAGTCCTGTAGGGGCCAACGTCCTGACTTTC. The chain has TRBV6-2 or TRBV6-3 and TRBJ2-6; no clear D. The CDR3 length is 13 residues. The germline V and J ends were trimmed by 5 bases and 4 bases, with 6 bases remaining between them. Germline V gene data show CDR1 as MNHEY and CDR2 as SVGEGT.

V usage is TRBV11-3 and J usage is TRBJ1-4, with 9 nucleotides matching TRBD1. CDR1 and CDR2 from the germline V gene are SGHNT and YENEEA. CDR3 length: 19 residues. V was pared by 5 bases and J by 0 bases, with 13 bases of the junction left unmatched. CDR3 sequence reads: CASSPLPGQGTTTNEKLFF. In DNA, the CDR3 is TGTGCCAGCAGCCCACTCCCGGGACAGGGAACAACAACTAATGAAAAACTGTTTTTT.

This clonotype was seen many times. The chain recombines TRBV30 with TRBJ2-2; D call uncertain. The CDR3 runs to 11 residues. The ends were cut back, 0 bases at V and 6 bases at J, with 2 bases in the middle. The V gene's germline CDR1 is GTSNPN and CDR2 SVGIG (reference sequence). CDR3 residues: CAWSVSGELFF. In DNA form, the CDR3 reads TGTGCCTGGAGTGTCTCCGGGGAGCTGTTTTTT.

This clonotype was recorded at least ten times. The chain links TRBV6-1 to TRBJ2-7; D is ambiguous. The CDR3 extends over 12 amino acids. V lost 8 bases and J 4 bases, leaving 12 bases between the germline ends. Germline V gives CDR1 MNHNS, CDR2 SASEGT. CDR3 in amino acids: CASCPVSYEQYF. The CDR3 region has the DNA TGTGCCAGCTGCCCAGTTAGTTACGAGCAGTACTTC.

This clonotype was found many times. CDR3 in amino acids: CASSLDLDSIEQFF. The CDR3 DNA reads as TGTGCCAGCAGCTTAGACTTAGACAGCATCGAGCAGTTCTTC. V gene TRBV11-1 combines with J gene TRBJ2-1; D is perhaps TRBD1 (5 bases). This CDR3 is 14 amino acids long. The V and J ends lost 1 base and 10 bases respectively, with 14 bases between them. Germline V gene data show CDR1 as SGHAT and CDR2 as FQDESV (reference sequence).

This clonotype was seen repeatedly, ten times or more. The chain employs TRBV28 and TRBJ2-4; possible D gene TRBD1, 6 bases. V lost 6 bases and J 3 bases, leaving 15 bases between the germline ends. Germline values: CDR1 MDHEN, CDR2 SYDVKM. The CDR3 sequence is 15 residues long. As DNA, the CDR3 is TGTGCCAGCAGACAACAGGGCCTTAGCAAAAACATTCAGTACTTC. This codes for CASRQQGLSKNIQYF.

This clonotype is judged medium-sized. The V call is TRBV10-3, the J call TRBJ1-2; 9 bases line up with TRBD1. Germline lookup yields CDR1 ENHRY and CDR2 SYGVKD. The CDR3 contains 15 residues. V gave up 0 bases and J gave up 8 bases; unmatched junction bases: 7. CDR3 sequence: CAISESEQGAGGYTF. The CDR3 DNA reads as TGTGCCATCAGTGAGTCTGAACAGGGGGCCGGCGGCTACACCTTC.

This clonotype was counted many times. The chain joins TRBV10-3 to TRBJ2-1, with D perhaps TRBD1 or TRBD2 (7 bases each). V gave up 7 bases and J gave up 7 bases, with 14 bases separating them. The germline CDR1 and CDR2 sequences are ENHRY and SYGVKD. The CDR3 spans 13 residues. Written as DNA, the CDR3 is TGTGCCATCACAGGGGGGGGCCAGAATGAGCAGTTCTTC. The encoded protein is CAITGGGQNEQFF.

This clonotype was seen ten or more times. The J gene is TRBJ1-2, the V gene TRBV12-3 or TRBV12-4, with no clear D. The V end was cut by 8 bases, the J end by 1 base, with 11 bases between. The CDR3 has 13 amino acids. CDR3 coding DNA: TGTGCCAGCCTTAGGGCGGGTAACTATGGCTACACCTTC. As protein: CASLRAGNYGYTF.